The present T cell receptor (beta chain) was sequenced within a study of blood T cell repertoires in COVID-19 (TCRdb year 2020). Regarding the complete study: Collaborator samples came from the United States, Italy and Spain and covered acute and convalescent phases of COVID-19. The prospective study material was composed of cDNA or gDNA derived from T cells, B-cell-depleted T cells, or PBMCs. Nearly every sample came with metadata listing a de-identified subject ID, COVID-19 status, age in years and sex. The repertoires were released in a freely available public database intended as a resource for research on the immune response to SARS-CoV-2. Samples were obtained from the ongoing ImmuneRACE study (first 160 participants) and from 1,000 to 1,500 subjects provided by 6 global collaborators. Where available, HLA class I and class II types were taken from metadata supplied by the sample provider and were not determined by assay-based typing. Subjects who had been exposed to COVID-19, were actively infected with it, or had recovered from it provided the deeply sampled blood TCRbeta repertoires that made up the dataset.

Note on this clone: Its antigen specificity is not known. Qualities for individual bases were not recorded, and no much larger clone is one base off.

V was cut back by 5 bases and J by 4 bases, leaving a gap of 18 bases between them. Reading the germline V gene gives CDR1 MNHEY and CDR2 SVGEGT. The CDR3 runs 16 amino acids, cysteine and phenylalanine included. Only CDR3 DNA remains: 48 bases, in frame from the first base. TCRbeta CDR3 regions were amplified from genomic DNA by means of the immunoSEQ Assay, a bias-controlled multiplex PCR. Processing in the source paper ran as follows. Nucleated cell counts per sample were estimated from amplification of reference gene primers within the assay. To quantify the absolute abundance of each unique TCRbeta CDR3 rearrangement, sequence reads were collapsed and filtered. For each sample, productive Simpson clonality was calculated by taking the square root of Simpson's diversity index across productive rearrangements. TCRdb stores this immuneACCESS table with in-frame sequences only. Part of the clones is absent; in the studies checked, under half of the shortfall reflects unresolved V genes, and no reason is known for the rest. D and trimming come from the DNA, and the V and J calls and clone size come from that table. The sample includes about 150,000 clones, with about nine tenths observed a single time. The ten largest clones add up to 2% to 3% of the sample.

The paper as a whole reports these results and caveats: How much clinical and demographic metadata was included differed by source and by participant, and the metadata was provided uncurated.

Whole blood was collected in K2EDTA tubes by collaborating institutions according to the institutions' own protocols. Collaborator samples were shipped for TCRbeta analysis as frozen whole blood, isolated PBMCs, or DNA extracted from either sample type. Sample: peripheral blood. This clonotype was obtained from an older woman with acute or convalescent COVID-19. Rearrangement joined TRBV6-2 or TRBV6-3 to TRBJ2-1; 6 matching bases give a weak D call of TRBD2. The CDR3 has the sequence CASSRGTLEGYNEQFF. Here is the DNA: TGTGCCAGCAGTCGGGGGACTTTGGAAGGTTACAATGAGCAGTTCTTC.